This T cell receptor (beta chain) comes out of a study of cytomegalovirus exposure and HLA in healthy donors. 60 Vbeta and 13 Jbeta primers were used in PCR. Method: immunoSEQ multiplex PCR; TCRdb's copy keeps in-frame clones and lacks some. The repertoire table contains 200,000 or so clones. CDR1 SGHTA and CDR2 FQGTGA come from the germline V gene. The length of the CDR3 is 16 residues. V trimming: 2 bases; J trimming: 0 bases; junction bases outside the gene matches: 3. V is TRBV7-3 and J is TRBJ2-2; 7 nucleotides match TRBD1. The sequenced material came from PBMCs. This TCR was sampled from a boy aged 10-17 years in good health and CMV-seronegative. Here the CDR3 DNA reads TGTGCCAGCAGCTTACTTGGACAGGCGAACACCGGGGAGCTGTTTTTT. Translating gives CASSLLGQANTGELFF.